Reported below is one T cell receptor (beta chain). What it recognizes is unknown. The sample originates from a study of shared clonotypes between healthy human individuals. Per the germline V gene, CDR1 is SGHAT and CDR2 is FQNNGV. Trimming shortened V by 1 base and J by 3 bases, and 6 bases separated the two germline ends. The length of the CDR3 is 13 residues. Clones were read by immunoSEQ multiplex PCR, and TCRdb kept only the in-frame ones, dropping some. This sample has roughly 380,000 clones, with roughly 96% found just once. Study results and limitations: For sorted subsets, rarefaction showed incomplete sequencing despite large depth. Non-shared clonotypes displayed generation probabilities falling below those of clonotypes present in all four donors.

The TCR comes from a man aged 25 to 45 in good health. The chain links TRBV11-2 to TRBJ2-5; no clear D. The sample taken for sequencing was memory CD8+ T cells sorted from blood. Sample subset: CD45RO+ cells pooled with CCR7-negative TemRA cells. Here the CDR3 reads CASSLGSKETQYF. For the CDR3, the DNA is TGTGCCAGCAGCTTAGGGAGTAAAGAGACCCAGTACTTC.